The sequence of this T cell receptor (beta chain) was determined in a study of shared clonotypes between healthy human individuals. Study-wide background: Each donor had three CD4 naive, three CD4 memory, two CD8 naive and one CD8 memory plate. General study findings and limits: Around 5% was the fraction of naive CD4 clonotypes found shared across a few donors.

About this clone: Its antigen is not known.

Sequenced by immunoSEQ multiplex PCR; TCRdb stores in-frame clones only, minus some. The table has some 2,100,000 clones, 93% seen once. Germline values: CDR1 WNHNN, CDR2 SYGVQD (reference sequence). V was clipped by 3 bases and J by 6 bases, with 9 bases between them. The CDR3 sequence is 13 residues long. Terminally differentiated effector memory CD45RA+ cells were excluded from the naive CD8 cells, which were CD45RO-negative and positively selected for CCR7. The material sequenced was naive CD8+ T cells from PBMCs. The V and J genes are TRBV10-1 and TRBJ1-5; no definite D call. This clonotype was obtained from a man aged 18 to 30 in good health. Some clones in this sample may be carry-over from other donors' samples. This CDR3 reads CASSESGAQPQHF. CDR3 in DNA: TGCGCCAGCAGTGAATCTGGAGCTCAGCCCCAGCATTTT.